Listed below are T cell receptor beta chains from one sample, sequenced in a study of vaccination and CD4 T cells after COVID-19. TCRdb fed the PCR reads into MiXCR, producing one record per CDR3 protein. The table shows about 24,000 distinct CDR3 sequences, with 51% occurring only once. The input for sequencing was CD4+ T cells from blood, taken before SARS-CoV-2 vaccination. These receptors all stem from a human donor who had recovered from COVID-19. Each CDR3 is given without its conserved first and last residue. The listing skips clone size in some rows; elsewhere it reads once, few, many or a size class.

size: -
V: TRBV20-1
J: TRBJ1-1
length: 13
CDR3: SARDWGHPNTEAF

size: few
V: TRBV19
J: TRBJ1-5
length: 12
CDR3: ASSFTNRGQPQH

size: few
V: TRBV20-1
J: TRBJ1-6
length: 12
CDR3: SARDPRGGSPLH

size: once
V: TRBV4-2
J: TRBJ2-7
length: 13
CDR3: ASSQVRENHYEQY

size: -
V: TRBV28
J: TRBJ1-2
length: 11
CDR3: ASSRNGNYGYT

size: few
V: TRBV6-1
J: TRBJ1-1
length: 11
CDR3: ASSLRTNTEAF

size: -
V: TRBV5-6
J: TRBJ2-2
length: 14
CDR3: ASSFRPQGPTGELF

size: -
V: TRBV24-1
J: TRBJ2-5
length: 12
CDR3: ATSDPGKAETQY

size: few
V: TRBV20-1
J: TRBJ2-2
length: 10
CDR3: SGTTVGGELF

size: few
V: TRBV19
J: TRBJ1-5
length: 14
CDR3: ASRPIPGRRNQPQH